This TCR beta chain was sequenced for a study of T cells expressing NK-cell markers. In the study overall: Source material for TCR beta repertoires consisted of sorted CD3+CD56+NKG2C+, CD3+CD56+NKG2C- and CD3+CD56-NKG2C+ T cells.

TCRdb re-called the 5' RACE reads; every CDR3 protein appears as one record, without DNA. Its clone listing holds fewer than 400,000 distinct CDR3 sequences. Germline V lookup: CDR1 SGHRS, CDR2 YFSETQ. CDR3 length: 14 residues. The gene calls are TRBV5-1 and TRBJ1-1. This TCR derives from a woman between 50 and 59 years old in good health. The source material was blood T cells: a sorted CD56 or NKG2C T cell subset, CD4+ or CD8+ T cells, or bulk PBMC T cells (not recorded which). The CDR3 here is CASSLAGFGTEAFF.